This entry features one T cell receptor beta chain sequence. The antigen is not known. An end of the junction differs from the germline gene, which may be a read error. The source of the sample is a study of CD8 T cells in ankylosing spondylitis. General study findings and limits: A TCR beta motif made of 7 to 9 highly homologous variants seemed typical of ankylosing spondylitis blood.

Construction of TCR beta libraries was performed using quantitative 5'-RACE with molecular barcodes. TCRdb passed the 5' RACE reads through MiXCR, listing each CDR3 protein once. The sample shows nearly 250,000 distinct CDR3 sequences, 30% to 40% of them seen only once. Sequencing was carried out using blood, either unsorted or a sorted T cell fraction (not recorded which). This receptor was taken from a male donor with ankylosing spondylitis or in good health (not recorded which).

The DNA of the CDR3 is TGTGCCAGCAGTTTGGACAGGGTATCCTGCGAGCAGTACTTC. Protein product: CASSLDRVSCEQYF. The V and J genes are TRBV12-3 or TRBV12-4 and TRBJ2-7, with 8 nucleotides matching TRBD1. The CDR3 is 14 amino acids.